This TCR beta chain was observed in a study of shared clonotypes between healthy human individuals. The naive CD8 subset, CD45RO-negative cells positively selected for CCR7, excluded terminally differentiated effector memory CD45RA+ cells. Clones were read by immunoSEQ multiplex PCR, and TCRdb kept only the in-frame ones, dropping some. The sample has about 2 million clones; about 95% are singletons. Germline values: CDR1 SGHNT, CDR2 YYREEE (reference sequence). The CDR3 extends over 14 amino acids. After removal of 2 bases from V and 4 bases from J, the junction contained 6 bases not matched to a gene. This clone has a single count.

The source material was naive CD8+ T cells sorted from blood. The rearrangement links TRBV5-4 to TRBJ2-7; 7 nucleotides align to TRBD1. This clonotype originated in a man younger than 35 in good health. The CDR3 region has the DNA TGTGCCAGCAGCTTCGCCGGGACAGATTACGAGCAGTACTTC. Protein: CASSFAGTDYEQYF.